The source of this T cell receptor beta chain is a study of T cells expressing NK-cell markers. Germline CDR1 and CDR2: DFQATT and SNEGSKA (reference sequence). There are 13 residues in the CDR3. TCRdb reprocessed the 5' RACE reads and reports one entry per CDR3 protein, with no DNA. The sample's table shows a few hundred thousand distinct CDR3 sequences. Input material: blood T cells: a sorted CD56 or NKG2C T cell subset, CD4+ or CD8+ T cells, or bulk PBMC T cells (not recorded which). The rearrangement links TRBV20-1 to TRBJ1-2; the D call from TCRdb, TRBD1, cannot be confirmed without DNA. The TCR originated in a man aged 18 to 30 in good health. The CDR3 sequence: CSARVATGEGYTF.